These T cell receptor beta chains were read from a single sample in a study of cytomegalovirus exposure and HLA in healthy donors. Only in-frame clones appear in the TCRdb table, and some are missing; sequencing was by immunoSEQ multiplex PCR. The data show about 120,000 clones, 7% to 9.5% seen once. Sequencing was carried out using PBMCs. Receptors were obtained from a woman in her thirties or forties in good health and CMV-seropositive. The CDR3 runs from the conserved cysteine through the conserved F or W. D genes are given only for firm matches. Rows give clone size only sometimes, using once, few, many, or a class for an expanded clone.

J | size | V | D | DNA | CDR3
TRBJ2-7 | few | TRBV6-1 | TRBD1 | TGTGCCAGCAGTGAAGCGTCGGGACAGGGGGTTAACGAGCAGTACTTC | CASSEASGQGVNEQYF
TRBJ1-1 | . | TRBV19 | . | TGTGCCAGTTCGATCACAGGGAGGGGAACTGAAGCTTTCTTT | CASSITGRGTEAFF
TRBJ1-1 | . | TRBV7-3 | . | TGTGCCAGCAGCTTTGAGGGGGAGGGCACTGAAGCTTTCTTT | CASSFEGEGTEAFF
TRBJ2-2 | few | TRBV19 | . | TGTGCCAGTATGCAGGCCGGGGGGCACACCGGGGAGCTGTTTTTT | CASMQAGGHTGELFF
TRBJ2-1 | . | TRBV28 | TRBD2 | TGTGCCAGCAGCCTAACCCGCCCGACTAGCGGGGGGTATGAGCAGTTCTTC | CASSLTRPTSGGYEQFF
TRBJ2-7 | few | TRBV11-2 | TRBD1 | TGTGCCAGCAGTTTCGGGACAGCCGAGCAGTACTTC | CASSFGTAEQYF
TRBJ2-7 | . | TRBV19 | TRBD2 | TGTGCCAGTAGTATCCTCCCTAGCGGGGGACCTTACGAGCAGTACTTC | CASSILPSGGPYEQYF
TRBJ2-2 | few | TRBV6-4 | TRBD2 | TGTGCCAGCAGTGACTCGGGGGACTACTCCACCGGGGAGCTGTTTTTT | CASSDSGDYSTGELFF
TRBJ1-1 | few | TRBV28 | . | TGTGTCACCACGTTTTTGAGGAACACTGAAGCTTTCTTT | CVTTFLRNTEAFF
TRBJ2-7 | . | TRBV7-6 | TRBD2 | TGTGCCAGCAGCTTAAATCCCCAACTAGCGGGGGGGACGAGCTCCTACGAGCAGTACTTC | CASSLNPQLAGGTSSYEQYF
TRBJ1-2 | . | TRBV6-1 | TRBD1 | TGTGCCAGCAGTGACTTATTATCGGGACAGGGCCTCTATGGCTACACCTTC | CASSDLLSGQGLYGYTF
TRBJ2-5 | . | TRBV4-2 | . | TGTGCCAGCAGCCAATTCGAGGCCCAAGAGACCCAGTACTTC | CASSQFEAQETQYF
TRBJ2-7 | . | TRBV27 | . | TGTGCCAGCAAAGGAACTTCGCTAGTACACGAGCAGTACTTC | CASKGTSLVHEQYF
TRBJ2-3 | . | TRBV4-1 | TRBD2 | TGCGCCAGCAGCCAAGATCGGGGGGGCGGGAAAGATACGCAGTATTTT | CASSQDRGGGKDTQYF
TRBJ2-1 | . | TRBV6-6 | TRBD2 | TGTGCCAGCAGTCCGACTAGCGTCATGAATGAGCAGTTCTTC | CASSPTSVMNEQFF
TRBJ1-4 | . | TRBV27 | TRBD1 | TGTGCCAGCAGTTTGGGGGTCGGGACAGGGGTGGAAAAACTGTTTTTT | CASSLGVGTGVEKLFF
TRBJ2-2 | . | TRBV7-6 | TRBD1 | TGTGCCAGCAGTCAACCTCCCGGGACAGATTCTGGGGAGCTGTTTTTT | CASSQPPGTDSGELFF
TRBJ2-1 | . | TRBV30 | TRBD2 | TGTGCCTGTAATCTAGCGGGGGTAGTTAATGAGCAGTTCTTC | CACNLAGVVNEQFF
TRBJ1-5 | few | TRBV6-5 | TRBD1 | TGTGCCAGCAGTTACTCGGCAGGGGGCGGTCAGCCCCAGCATTTT | CASSYSAGGGQPQHF
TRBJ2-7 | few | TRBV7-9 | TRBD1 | TGTGCCAGCAGCTCACAGGGGGCCCACGAGCAGTACTTC | CASSSQGAHEQYF
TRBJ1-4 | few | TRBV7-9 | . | TGTGCCAGCAGCTTAGCAGGGCAGCGGGATGAAAAACTGTTTTTT | CASSLAGQRDEKLFF
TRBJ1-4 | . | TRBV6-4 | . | TGTGCCAGCAGATTCAGGGGCGACTCAACTAATGAAAAACTGTTTTTT | CASRFRGDSTNEKLFF
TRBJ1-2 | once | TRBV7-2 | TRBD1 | TGTGCCAGCACCGCAGGGGGAACAAAGGGCTATGGCTACACCTTC | CASTAGGTKGYGYTF
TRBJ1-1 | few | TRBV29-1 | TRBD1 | TGCAGCGGAGGACAGGGGAACACTGAAGCTTTCTTT | CSGGQGNTEAFF
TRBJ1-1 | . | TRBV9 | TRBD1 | TGTGCCAGCAGCGGAACAGGGGGCAACACTGAAGCTTTCTTT | CASSGTGGNTEAFF
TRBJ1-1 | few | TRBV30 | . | TGTGCCTGGAGTGTAACGGCGACAGGGAACACTGAAGCTTTCTTT | CAWSVTATGNTEAFF
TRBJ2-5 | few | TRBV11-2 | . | TGTGCCAGCAGCTTAGATCTAGGAGGTGCAGAGACCCAGTACTTC | CASSLDLGGAETQYF
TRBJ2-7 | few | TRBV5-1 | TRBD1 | TGCGCCAGCAGCTTGGGTGGCCAGGGGGCGCGTGAGCAGTACTTC | CASSLGGQGAREQYF
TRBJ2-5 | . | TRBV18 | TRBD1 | TGTGCCAGCTCACTAACCGACAGGGTACCCGGGACCCAGTACTTC | CASSLTDRVPGTQYF
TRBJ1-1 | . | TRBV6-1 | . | TGTGCCAGCAGTGATCGGACAGAGAACACTGAAGCTTTCTTT | CASSDRTENTEAFF
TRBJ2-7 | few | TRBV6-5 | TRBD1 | TGTGCCAGCAGTTACACGGGACAGAGTAGCGAGCAGTACTTC | CASSYTGQSSEQYF
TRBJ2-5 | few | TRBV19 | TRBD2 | TGTGCCAGTAGTAAACTAGCGGGAAACCAAGAGACCCAGTACTTC | CASSKLAGNQETQYF
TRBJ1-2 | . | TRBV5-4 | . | TGTGCCAGCAGCGTAGGGACCACAGGGTCCTATGGCTACACCTTC | CASSVGTTGSYGYTF
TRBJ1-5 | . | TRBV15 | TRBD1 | TGTGCCACTCGGGTCCCGGGACAGGGACGGGGCAATCAGCCCCAGCATTTT | CATRVPGQGRGNQPQHF
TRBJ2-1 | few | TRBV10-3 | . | TGTGCCATCAGTGAGTCGGAATTTGGAGGCTCCGCGAACGGGTTCTTC | CAISESEFGGSANGFF
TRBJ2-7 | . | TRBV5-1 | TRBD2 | TGCGCCAGCAGCTGGGGACTAGCTTTCTACGAGCAGTACTTC | CASSWGLAFYEQYF
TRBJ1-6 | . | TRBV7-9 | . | TGTGCCAGCAGAGCGGTTGGGAGCTCCTATAATTCACCCCTCCACTTT | CASRAVGSSYNSPLHF
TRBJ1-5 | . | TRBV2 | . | TGTGCCAGCAGCTTAGGACAGTTAAATCAGCCCCAGCATTTT | CASSLGQLNQPQHF
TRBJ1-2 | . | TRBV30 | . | TGTGCCTGGAGTGGCGAAGGGACACCCTATTCTAACTATGGCTACACCTTC | CAWSGEGTPYSNYGYTF
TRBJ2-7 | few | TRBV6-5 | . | TGTGCCAGCTGGCCCCACAGGGAGCCTCGCGAGCAGTACTTC | CASWPHREPREQYF
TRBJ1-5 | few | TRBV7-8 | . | TGTGCCAGCAGCTCCGCCAGATCCTTAGCCTGGCCCCAGCATTTT | CASSSARSLAWPQHF
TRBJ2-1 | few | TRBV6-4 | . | TGTGCCAGCAGTAGCGGCTCCTACAATGAGCAGTTCTTC | CASSSGSYNEQFF
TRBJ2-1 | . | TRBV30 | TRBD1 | TGTGCCTCCGGGACAGGGAGGAATGAGCAGTTCTTC | CASGTGRNEQFF
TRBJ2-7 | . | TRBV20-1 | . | TGCAGTGCTAGGGCAGGGTTCGAGCAGTACTTC | CSARAGFEQYF
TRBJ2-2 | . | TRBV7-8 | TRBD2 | TGTGCCAGCAGCTTATATGGCCTAGCGGGGACCGGGGAGCTGTTTTTT | CASSLYGLAGTGELFF
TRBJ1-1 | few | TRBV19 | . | TGTGCCAGTAGTATCCAGGGAGGGAAAAACACTGAAGCTTTCTTT | CASSIQGGKNTEAFF
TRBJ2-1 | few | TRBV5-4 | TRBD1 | TGTGCCAGCAGCTTGGAACGGCAGGGGGCTATTTTCAATGAGCAGTTCTTC | CASSLERQGAIFNEQFF
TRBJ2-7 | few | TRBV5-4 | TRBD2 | TGTGCCAGCAGCTTGGATGGTCGGGTCGGCGGGGGTATCCCCTACGAGCAGTACTTC | CASSLDGRVGGGIPYEQYF
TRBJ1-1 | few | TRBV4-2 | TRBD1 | TGTGCCAGCAGCCAAGTAAGGACAGGGAAGGGGGCTGAAGCTTTCTTT | CASSQVRTGKGAEAFF
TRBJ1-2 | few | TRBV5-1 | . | TGCGCCAGCAGCTTCCAACAGGATGACTATGGCTACACCTTC | CASSFQQDDYGYTF